This T cell receptor beta chain was recorded in a study of T cells in Graves' hyperthyroidism and ophthalmopathy. TCR beta CDR3 regions were amplified from RNA. First-round RT-PCR targeting the TCR CDR3 was performed with the HTBI primer set. TCRdb analysed the multiplex PCR reads with MiXCR anew, one entry per CDR3 protein. The sample has approximately 420,000 distinct CDR3 sequences; more than 12% are singletons. This clonotype has a handful of counts. What it recognizes is unknown. Study conclusions and caveats: Blood samples included most of the expanded thyroid clonotypes exceeding 0.001. Ophthalmopathy was separated from stable hyperthyroidism by a 13 V-J model.

Looked up from germline, CDR1 is SGHKS and CDR2 is YYEKEE (reference sequence). The CDR3 runs to 15 residues. V dropped 1 base and J dropped 1 base, with 11 bases sitting between them. Material: blood. The gene calls are TRBV5-5 and TRBJ1-1, with D uncertain. This TCR was recovered from a woman aged 25 to 45 with Graves' hyperthyroidism. CDR3 coding DNA: TGTGCCAGCAGCTTGATGTGGGGAGGGAACACTGAAGCTTTCTTT. Its protein is CASSLMWGGNTEAFF.